These 21 T cell receptor beta chains were all obtained from the same sample, sequenced in a study of CD4 T cells in relation to SARS-CoV-2 and coronaviruses. The assay was immunoSEQ multiplex PCR, and TCRdb's table has in-frame clones only and misses some. The sample includes 25,000 to 35,000 clones, 70% to 80% of them seen just once. These receptors lack a known antigen. Before the COVID-19 pandemic, during about 2011-2019, CD4+ T cells were taken from unexposed donors. CD4+ T cells were isolated from the cells after around 10 days of culture. Material for sequencing was CD4+ T cells from PBMCs, cultured in vitro. These receptors all come from a human donor in good health.

The J gene is TRBJ1-1, the V gene TRBV18; D not certain. Trimming shortened V by 6 bases and J by 7 bases, and 18 bases separated the two germline ends. Germline CDR1 KGHSH, CDR2 LQKENI. CDR3 length: 14 residues. For the CDR3, the DNA is TGTGCCAGCTCGTCAGACGGGGTGCCCTTTGAAGCTTTCTTT. Its translation: CASSSDGVPFEAFF. Supplemented by reference TRBV18 and TRBJ1-1, the full variable domain reads NAGVMQNPRHLVRRRGQEARLRCSPMKGHSHVYWYRQLPEEGLKFMVYLQKENIIDESGMPKERFSAEFPKEGPSILRIQQVVRGDSAAYFCASSSDGVPFEAFFGQGTRLTVV.

With respect to this clone: Germline is not matched at one junction end, which may reflect a read error. CDR3 in DNA: TGTGCTAGCAGCCCCAGGGTGGCCGGGGAGCTGTTTTTT. Residues: CASSPRVAGELFF. The chain employs TRBV7-7 and TRBJ2-2; tentative D call: TRBD1 (5 bases). The CDR3 spans 13 residues. Germline CDR1 is SSHAT and CDR2 is FNYEAQ (reference sequence).

V is TRBV7-9 and J is TRBJ2-1, with 10 positions matching TRBD2. Germline trimming cut 1 base from V and 9 bases from J; bases unmatched to any gene: 6. The CDR3 length is 15 residues. Germline V CDR1 and CDR2: SEHNR, FQNEAQ (reference sequence). CDR3 sequence (DNA): TGTGCCAGCAGCTTAGAAGCGGGAGGGCCAAGTGAGCAGTTCTTC. Its protein is CASSLEAGGPSEQFF.

This rearrangement joins TRBV11-2 to TRBJ1-5; the D gene is possibly TRBD1 (6 bases). Trimming took off 5 bases at V and 0 bases at J, with 14 bases between the two ends. The CDR3 is 16 amino acids. The germline V gene has CDR1 SGHAT and CDR2 FQNNGV. The CDR3 region has the DNA TGTGCCAGCAGCCCCCAAGGACAGCATAGCAATCAGCCCCAGCATTTT. Protein: CASSPQGQHSNQPQHF.

The chain joins TRBV5-4 to TRBJ2-2; maybe TRBD1 (5 bases). V lost 0 bases and J lost 0, with 9 bases in between. The CDR3 loop spans 16 amino acids. Germline CDR1 SGHNT, CDR2 YYREEE (reference sequence). This CDR3 is CASSLEPGPNTGELFF. The CDR3 region has the DNA TGTGCCAGCAGCTTGGAACCAGGGCCGAACACCGGGGAGCTGTTTTTT.

V usage is TRBV28 and J usage is TRBJ1-2; tentative D call: TRBD1 (6 bases). The germline CDR1 and CDR2 sequences are MDHEN and SYDVKM. V lost 5 bases, J lost 6 bases, and 10 bases lay in between. The CDR3 totals 12 residues. CDR3 coding DNA: TGTGCCAGCAGTCGTACAGGGAATGGCTACACCTTC. Translation: CASSRTGNGYTF.

This sequence joins TRBV4-2 and TRBJ1-1; D unresolved. CDR1 and CDR2 (germline): LGHNA, YNFKEQ. The CDR3 spans 19 residues. The V gene lost 1 base and the J gene lost 0 bases, with 21 bases spanning the gap. The CDR3 DNA is TGTGCCAGCAGCCAAGTCGGCAGCTCCATAGCCTCAATGAACACTGAAGCTTTCTTT. Its protein product is CASSQVGSSIASMNTEAFF.

The rearrangement uses TRBV28 and TRBJ2-7; 9 positions match TRBD1. Germline CDR1 reads MDHEN; CDR2 reads SYDVKM. J gave up 0 bases and V 7 bases, and 7 bases lay outside the gene matches. This CDR3 contains 15 residues. As DNA, the CDR3 is TGTGCCAGCATCTCCCCGACAGGGGGCTCCTACGAGCAGTACTTC. This encodes CASISPTGGSYEQYF. Variable domain in full (rest from reference TRBV28 and TRBJ2-7): DVKVTQSSRYLVKRTGEKVFLECVQDMDHENMFWYRQDPGLGLRLIYFSYDVKMKEKGDIPEGYSVSREKKERFSLILESASTNQTSMYLCASISPTGGSYEQYFGPGTRLTVT.

This clone was seen only a few times. This rearrangement joins TRBV10-1 to TRBJ1-1, with D unresolved. This CDR3 region has 14 residues. Germline V gives CDR1 WNHNN, CDR2 SYGVQD (reference sequence). V lost 6 bases, J lost 0 bases, and 11 bases lay in between. The CDR3 spells CASSPTLMNTEAFF. The CDR3 region has the DNA TGCGCCAGCAGCCCAACCCTTATGAACACTGAAGCTTTCTTT.

The V call is TRBV12-1, the J call TRBJ2-7; the table's TRBD2 call for D was not verified on the DNA. TRBV12-1 is reported as a pseudogene. The CDR3 has 12 amino acids. CDR3 residues: CASSVRVDEQYF. The CDR3 DNA is TGTGCCAGCAGCGTCCGGGTGGACGAGCAGTACTTC.

J is TRBJ2-7 and V is TRBV3-1 (or the pseudogene TRBV3-2), with a weak D call TRBD1 (5 bases). This CDR3 spans 12 amino acids. The ends were cut back, 4 bases at V and 6 bases at J, with 10 bases in the middle. Germline CDR1 LGHDT, CDR2 YNNKEL (reference sequence). The CDR3 spells CASSRWGLEQYF. The DNA of the CDR3 is TGTGCCAGCAGCCGATGGGGCCTCGAGCAGTACTTC.

The CDR3 region has the DNA TGTGCCAGCGTAGCCGGAGGGACCCTGGGAGGCTACACCTTC. Translation: CASVAGGTLGGYTF. The chain couples TRBV6-5 to TRBJ1-2, with a possible D match to TRBD1 (5 bases). CDR1 and CDR2 from the germline V gene are MNHEY and SVGAGI. Trimming removed 8 bases at V and 8 bases at J, with 21 bases between. This CDR3 has 14 residues.

The table lists this clone with a few counts. The V gene is TRBV5-1, the J gene TRBJ1-2; 10 bases map to TRBD1. This CDR3 has 15 amino acids. The V segment lost 0 bases and the J segment 6 bases; nucleotides outside the gene matches: 5. Germline CDR1 is SGHRS and CDR2 is YFSETQ. CDR3 amino acids: CASSLEGQGIDGYTF. CDR3 nucleotide sequence: TGCGCCAGCAGCTTGGAGGGACAGGGGATAGATGGCTACACCTTC.

This clone has a handful of counts. The rearrangement uses TRBV10-3 and TRBJ2-7; the match to TRBD1 covers 7 bases. V dropped 1 base and J dropped 1; count of bases not matched to a gene: 10. Germline assignment: CDR1 ENHRY and CDR2 SYGVKD. The CDR3 consists of 17 residues. CDR3 nucleotides: TGTGCCATCAGTGAGTGGTTGGGTTTGGGACAGTCCTACGAGCAGTACTTC. Its translation: CAISEWLGLGQSYEQYF.

This chain connects TRBV7-2 to TRBJ2-1; D remains ambiguous. CDR3 length: 15 amino acids. Germline loops: CDR1 SGHTA, CDR2 FQGNSA. V shed 7 bases and J shed 2 bases, with 15 bases lying between them. In nucleotides, the CDR3 is TGTGCCAGCAACGAAGACGGAAAAGCCTACAATGAGCAGTTCTTC. It translates to CASNEDGKAYNEQFF.

The chain employs TRBV12-3 or TRBV12-4 and TRBJ2-3; D ambiguous. The CDR3 is made up of 13 amino acids. Trimming pared 4 bases from V and 3 bases from J, leaving 8 bases between. CDR3 coding DNA: TGTGCCAGCAGTTCCCCCCCAACAGATACGCAGTATTTT. This codes for CASSSPPTDTQYF.

CDR3 amino acids: CASSLEGSGYTF. DNA for the CDR3: TGTGCCAGCAGCTTAGAAGGGTCTGGCTACACCTTC. The chain carries TRBV11-2 and TRBJ1-2; D is uncertain. The CDR3 has 12 residues. V lost 0 bases and J lost 7, with 6 bases in between. Per the germline V gene, CDR1 is SGHAT and CDR2 is FQNNGV.

This chain connects TRBV12-5 to TRBJ2-3; TRBD1 agrees at 7 bases. The CDR3 totals 17 residues. J lost 2 bases, V lost 0 bases, and 8 bases had no gene match. The germline V gene encodes CDR1 LGHNT and CDR2 FRNRAP. The CDR3 DNA follows: TGTGCTAGTGGTTTGGTACTTGGGGACAGAAACACAGATACGCAGTATTTT. It translates to CASGLVLGDRNTDTQYF.

This chain joins TRBV6-2 or TRBV6-3 and TRBJ1-5; possibly TRBD1 for D (6 bases). Germline CDR1 MNHEY, CDR2 SVGEGT. The V end lost 2 bases, the J end lost 1 base, and 9 bases lay between the germline ends. This CDR3 contains 15 residues. The CDR3, as DNA: TGTGCCAGCAGTTACCAGGACAGAAGCAATCAGCCCCAGCATTTT. Protein: CASSYQDRSNQPQHF.

This clone turned up a few times. The rearrangement uses TRBV2 and TRBJ1-2, with D possibly being TRBD1 (6 bases). V shed 3 bases and J shed 7 bases, with 15 bases lying between them. Germline CDR1 and CDR2: SNHLY and FYNNEI. The CDR3 totals 14 residues. This CDR3 reads CASSEQDRSSGYTF. In DNA form, the CDR3 reads TGTGCCAGCAGTGAGCAGGACAGAAGTTCTGGCTACACCTTC.

The CDR3 here is CASSIRGDTGETQYF. For the CDR3, the DNA is TGTGCCAGTAGTATACGGGGTGATACGGGAGAGACCCAGTACTTC. The chain is built from TRBV19 and TRBJ2-5, with TRBD2 as a possible D gene (5 bases). Germline CDR1 is LNHDA and CDR2 is SQIVND (reference sequence). The CDR3 has 15 residues. The ends were cut back, 2 bases at V and 4 bases at J, with 14 bases in the middle.